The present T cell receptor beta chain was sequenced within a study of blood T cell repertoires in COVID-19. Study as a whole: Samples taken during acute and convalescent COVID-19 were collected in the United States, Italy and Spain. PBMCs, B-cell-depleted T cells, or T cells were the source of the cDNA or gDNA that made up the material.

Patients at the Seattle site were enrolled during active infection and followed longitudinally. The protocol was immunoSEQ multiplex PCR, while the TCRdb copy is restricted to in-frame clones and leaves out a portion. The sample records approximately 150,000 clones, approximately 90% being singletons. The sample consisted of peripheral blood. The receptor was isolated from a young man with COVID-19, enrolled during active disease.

CDR3 nucleotide sequence: TGTGCCAGCAGCTATCAGACTTTCGACACTGAAGCTTTCTTT. Translated, it gives CASSYQTFDTEAFF. The chain has TRBV11-2 and TRBJ1-1; D call uncertain. Trimming shortened V by 4 bases and J by 3 bases, and 12 bases separated the two germline ends. CDR1 and CDR2 from the germline V gene are SGHAT and FQNNGV. The CDR3 loop spans 14 amino acids.